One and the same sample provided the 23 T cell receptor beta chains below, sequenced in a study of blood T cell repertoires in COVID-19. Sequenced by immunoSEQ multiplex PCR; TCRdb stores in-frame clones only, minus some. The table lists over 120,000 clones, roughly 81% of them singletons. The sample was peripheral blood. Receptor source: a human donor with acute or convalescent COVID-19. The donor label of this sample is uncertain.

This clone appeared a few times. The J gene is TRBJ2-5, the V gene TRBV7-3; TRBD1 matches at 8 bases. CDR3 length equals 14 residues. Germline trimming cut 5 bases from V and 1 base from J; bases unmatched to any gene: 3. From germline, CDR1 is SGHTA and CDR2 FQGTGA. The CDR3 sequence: CASSPGTGQETQYF. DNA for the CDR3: TGTGCCAGCAGCCCTGGGACAGGCCAAGAGACCCAGTACTTC.

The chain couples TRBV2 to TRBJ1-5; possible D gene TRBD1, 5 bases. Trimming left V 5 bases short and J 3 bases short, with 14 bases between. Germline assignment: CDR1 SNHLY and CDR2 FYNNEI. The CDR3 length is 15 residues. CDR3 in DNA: TGTGCCAGCAGTTCGACAGCACTATCCAATCAGCCCCAGCATTTT. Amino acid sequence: CASSSTALSNQPQHF.

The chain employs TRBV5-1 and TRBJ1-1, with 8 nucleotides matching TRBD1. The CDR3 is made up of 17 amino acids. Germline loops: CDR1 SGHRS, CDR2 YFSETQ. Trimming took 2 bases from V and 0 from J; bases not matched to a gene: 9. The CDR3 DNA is TGCGCCAGCAGCTTTGTGGCAGGGGGCGCAATGAACACTGAAGCTTTCTTT. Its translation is CASSFVAGGAMNTEAFF.

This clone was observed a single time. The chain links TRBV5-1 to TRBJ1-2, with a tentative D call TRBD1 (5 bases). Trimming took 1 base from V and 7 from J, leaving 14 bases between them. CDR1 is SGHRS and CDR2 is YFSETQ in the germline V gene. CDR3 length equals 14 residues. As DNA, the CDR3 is TGCGCCAGCAGCTTGCCATGGGCCGGGGGTGGCTACACCTTC. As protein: CASSLPWAGGGYTF.

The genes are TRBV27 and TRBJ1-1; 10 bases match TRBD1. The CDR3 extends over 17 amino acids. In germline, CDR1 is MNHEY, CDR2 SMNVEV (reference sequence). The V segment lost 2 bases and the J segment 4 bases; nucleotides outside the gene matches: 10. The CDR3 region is CASSLRSGTGERTEAFF. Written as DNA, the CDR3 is TGTGCCAGCAGTTTAAGGTCTGGGACAGGGGAGCGCACTGAAGCTTTCTTT.

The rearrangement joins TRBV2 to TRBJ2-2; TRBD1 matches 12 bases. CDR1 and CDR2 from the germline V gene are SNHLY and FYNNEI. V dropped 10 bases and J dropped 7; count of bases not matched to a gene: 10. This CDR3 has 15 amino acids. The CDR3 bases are TGTGCCACCAAGCAGGGGACAGGGGGCAGCGGGGAGCTGTTTTTT. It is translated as CATKQGTGGSGELFF.

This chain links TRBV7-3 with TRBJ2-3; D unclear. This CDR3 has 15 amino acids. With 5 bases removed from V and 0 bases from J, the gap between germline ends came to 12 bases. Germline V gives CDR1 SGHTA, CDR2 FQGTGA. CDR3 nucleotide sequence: TGTGCCAGCAGCGCGTCAAGAGGAAGCACAGATACGCAGTATTTT. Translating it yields CASSASRGSTDTQYF.

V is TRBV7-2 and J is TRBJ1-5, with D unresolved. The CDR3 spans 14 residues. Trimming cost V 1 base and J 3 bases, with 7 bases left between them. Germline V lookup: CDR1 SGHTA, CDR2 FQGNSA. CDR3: CASSLVRLNQPQHF. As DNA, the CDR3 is TGTGCCAGCAGCTTAGTGCGGCTCAATCAGCCCCAGCATTTT.

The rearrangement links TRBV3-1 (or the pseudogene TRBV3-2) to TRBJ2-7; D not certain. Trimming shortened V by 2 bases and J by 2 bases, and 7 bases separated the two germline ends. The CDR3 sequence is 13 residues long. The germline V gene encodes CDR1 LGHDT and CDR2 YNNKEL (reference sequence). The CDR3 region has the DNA TGTGCCAGCAGCCAATCTCTAGCCTACGAGCAGTACTTC. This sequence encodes CASSQSLAYEQYF.

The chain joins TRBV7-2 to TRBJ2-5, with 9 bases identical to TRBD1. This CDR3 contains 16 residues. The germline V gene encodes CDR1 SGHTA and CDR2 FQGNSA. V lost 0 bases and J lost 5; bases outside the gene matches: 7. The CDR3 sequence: CASSLAPGQGAETQYF. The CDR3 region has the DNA TGTGCCAGCAGCTTAGCCCCGGGACAGGGCGCGGAGACCCAGTACTTC.

The CDR3 coding sequence is TGTGCCAGCCTCAGGGTCGCGAACACTGAAGCTTTCTTT. Protein: CASLRVANTEAFF. The chain couples TRBV6-5 to TRBJ1-1; TRBD1 is a possible D gene (5 bases). Looked up from germline, CDR1 is MNHEY and CDR2 is SVGAGI. Trimming left V 8 bases short and J 1 base short, with 11 bases between. The CDR3 sequence is 13 residues long.

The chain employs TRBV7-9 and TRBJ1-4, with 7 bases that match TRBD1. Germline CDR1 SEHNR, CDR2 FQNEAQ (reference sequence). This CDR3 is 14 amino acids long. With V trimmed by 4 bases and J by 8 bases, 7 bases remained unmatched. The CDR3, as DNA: TGTGCCAGCAGCTCCCGGGACAGCTGGGAAAAACTGTTTTTT. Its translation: CASSSRDSWEKLFF.

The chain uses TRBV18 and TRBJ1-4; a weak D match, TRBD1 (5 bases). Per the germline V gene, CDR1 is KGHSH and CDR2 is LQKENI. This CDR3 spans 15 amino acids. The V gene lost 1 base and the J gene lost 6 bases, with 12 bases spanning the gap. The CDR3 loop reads CASSPRSGFDEKLFF. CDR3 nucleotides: TGTGCCAGCTCACCACGGTCAGGGTTCGATGAAAAACTGTTTTTT.

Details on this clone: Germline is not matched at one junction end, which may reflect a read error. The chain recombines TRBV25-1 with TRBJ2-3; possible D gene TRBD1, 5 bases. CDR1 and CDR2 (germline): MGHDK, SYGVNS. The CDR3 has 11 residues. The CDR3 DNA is TGTGCCAGCAGTGAGACAGCTACGCAGTATTTT. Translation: CASSETATQYF. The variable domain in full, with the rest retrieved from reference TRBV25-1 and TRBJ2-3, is EADIYQTPRYLVIGTGKKITLECSQTMGHDKMYWYQQDPGMELHLIHYSYGVNSTEKGDLSSESTVSRIRTEHFPLTLESARPSHTSQYLCASSETATQYFGPGTRLTVL.

CDR3 amino acids: CASSRDSYTEAFF. The CDR3 DNA reads TGTGCCAGCAGTCGTGACAGTTACACTGAAGCTTTCTTT. The rearrangement links TRBV9 to TRBJ1-1; D is possibly TRBD1 (5 bases). V was shortened by 5 bases and J by 3 bases, with 11 bases between the two germline ends. Germline CDR1 SGDLS, CDR2 YYNGEE. The CDR3 has 13 residues.

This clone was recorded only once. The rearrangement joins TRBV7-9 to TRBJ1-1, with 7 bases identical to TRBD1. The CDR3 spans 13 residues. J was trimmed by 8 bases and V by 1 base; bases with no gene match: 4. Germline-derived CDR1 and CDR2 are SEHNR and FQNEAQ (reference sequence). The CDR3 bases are TGTGCCAGCAGCTTAGGGCAGGGGGAAGAAGCTTTCTTT. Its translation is CASSLGQGEEAFF.

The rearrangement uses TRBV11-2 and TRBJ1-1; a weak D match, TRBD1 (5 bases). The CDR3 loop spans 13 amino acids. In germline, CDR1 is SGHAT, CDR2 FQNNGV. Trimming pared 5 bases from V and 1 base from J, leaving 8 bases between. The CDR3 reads CASSTDRNTEAFF. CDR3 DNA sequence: TGTGCCAGCAGCACCGACAGGAACACTGAAGCTTTCTTT.

The CDR3 bases are TGTGCCAGCAGTCTTCACAGGACCGACACTGAAGCTTTCTTT. This sequence encodes CASSLHRTDTEAFF. The genes are TRBV6-2 or TRBV6-3 and TRBJ1-1, with D perhaps matching TRBD1 (5 bases). This CDR3 is built from 14 residues. Germline CDR1 reads MNHEY; CDR2 reads SVGEGT. Trimming stripped 5 bases from V and 3 bases from J, with 13 bases between.

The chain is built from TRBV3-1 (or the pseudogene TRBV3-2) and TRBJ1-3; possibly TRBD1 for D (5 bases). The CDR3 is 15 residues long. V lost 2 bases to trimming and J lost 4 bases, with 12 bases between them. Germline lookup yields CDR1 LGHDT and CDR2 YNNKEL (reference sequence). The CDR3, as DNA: TGTGCCAGCAGCCAAATGGCCAGGGAAGGAAACACCATATATTTT. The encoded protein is CASSQMAREGNTIYF.

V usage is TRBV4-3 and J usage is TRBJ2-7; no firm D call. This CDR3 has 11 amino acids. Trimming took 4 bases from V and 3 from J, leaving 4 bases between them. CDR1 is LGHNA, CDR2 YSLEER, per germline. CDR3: CASSRYYEQYV. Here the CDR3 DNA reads TGCGCCAGCAGCCGTTACTACGAGCAGTACGTC.

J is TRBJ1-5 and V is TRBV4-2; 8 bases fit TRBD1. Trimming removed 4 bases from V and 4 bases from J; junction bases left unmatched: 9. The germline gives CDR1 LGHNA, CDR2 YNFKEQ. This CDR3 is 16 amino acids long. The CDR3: CASSPATGDGNQPQHF. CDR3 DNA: TGTGCCAGCAGCCCCGCGACAGGGGACGGGAATCAGCCCCAGCATTTT.

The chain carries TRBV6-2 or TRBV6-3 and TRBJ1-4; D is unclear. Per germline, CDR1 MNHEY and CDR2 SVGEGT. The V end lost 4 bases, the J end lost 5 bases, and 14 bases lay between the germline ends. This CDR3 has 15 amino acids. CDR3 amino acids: CASSFGEDPNEKLFF. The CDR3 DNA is TGTGCCAGCAGTTTTGGAGAAGATCCCAATGAAAAACTGTTTTTT.

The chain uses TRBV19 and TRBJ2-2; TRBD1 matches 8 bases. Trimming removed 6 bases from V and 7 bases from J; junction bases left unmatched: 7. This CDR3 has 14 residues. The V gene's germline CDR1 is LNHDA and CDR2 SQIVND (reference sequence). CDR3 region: CASRADRANGELFF. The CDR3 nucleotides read TGTGCCAGTAGGGCGGACAGGGCAAACGGGGAGCTGTTTTTT.